This TCR beta chain was recovered during a study of T-cell reconstitution after alpha-beta-depleted transplantation in children. The CDR3 has 14 amino acids. Germline-derived CDR1 and CDR2 are MNHEY and SVGAGI. With 3 bases clipped from V and 8 bases from J, the junction kept 6 bases outside the gene matches. The authors prepared the TCRbeta library with unique molecular identifiers. TCRdb independently ran MiXCR on the PCR reads; one entry per CDR3 protein. The data show 600,000 to 700,000 distinct CDR3 sequences, about 15% seen once. This clonotype has only one observation. The sequence was obtained from a human donor who donated a stem cell graft to a child with acute myeloid leukemia. The specimen comprised PBMCs from the stem cell graft donor, sampled from the stem cell graft. V usage is TRBV6-5 and J usage is TRBJ2-1; 8 bases are shared with TRBD1. Here the CDR3 DNA reads TGTGCCAGCAGTTATTATCAGGGGGCGTATGAGCAGTTCTTC. It encodes CASSYYQGAYEQFF.